The present entry profiles one T cell receptor (beta chain) with its context. The data belong to a study of blood T cell repertoires in COVID-19. CDR1 KGHSH and CDR2 LQKENI come from the germline V gene. With 5 bases clipped from V and 3 bases from J, the junction kept 4 bases outside the gene matches. This CDR3 has 14 residues. The method was immunoSEQ multiplex PCR; TCRdb's version includes in-frame clones alone and lacks a portion of them. This sample has hundreds of thousands of clones, with around 84% found just once. The V call is TRBV18, the J call TRBJ2-1; 7 bases are a match to TRBD1. The receptor was isolated from a human donor in a cohort sampled during active COVID-19. The sequenced sample was peripheral blood. The CDR3 reads CASSVGTDYNEQFF. CDR3 in DNA: TGTGCCAGCTCAGTCGGGACAGACTACAATGAGCAGTTCTTC. Drawing the rest from reference TRBV18 and TRBJ2-1, the complete variable domain is NAGVMQNPRHLVRRRGQEARLRCSPMKGHSHVYWYRQLPEEGLKFMVYLQKENIIDESGMPKERFSAEFPKEGPSILRIQQVVRGDSAAYFCASSVGTDYNEQFFGPGTRLTVL.